Here is one TCR beta chain with its context. Its antigen specificity is not known. It has no much larger one-base neighbor in the sample; base qualities were not kept. This entry belongs to a study of T-cell reconstitution after alpha-beta-depleted transplantation in children (dated by TCRdb to the mid-2010s). Study-wide context: Using TCR repertoire profiling, the study followed T-cell immune reconstitution in a quantitative way in children after TCRalphabeta/CD19-depleted allogeneic hematopoietic cell transplantation. General findings and caveats noted by the study authors: Over the following months the frequencies of hyperexpanded clones went down, and after one year T-cell counts and TCRbeta diversity were mostly credited to newly produced T cells. The apparently early alphabetaT-cell count recovery about two months after transplant was reportedly dependent on only several hundred rapidly expanded clones derived from non-depleted graft cells. In some patients, the high TCRbeta diversity seen at day 60 was put down to recipient T cells and intrathymic progenitors that had survived conditioning.

The treatment or condition label here, explained by the study, means: allogeneic hematopoietic cell transplantation with graft depleted of TCRalphabeta T cells and CD19 B cells. The children who served as transplant recipients had been given grafts of TCRalphabeta/CD19-depleted allogeneic hematopoietic cells. The junction carries 15 bases between V and J, which are trimmed by 6 bases and 7 bases respectively. The germline V gene supplies CDR1 SQVTM and CDR2 ANQGSEA. From cysteine to phenylalanine, the CDR3 is 12 amino acids long. The retained sequence is limited to the CDR3, 36 bases, with the frame set at the first base. Library generation was performed with PCR. Data came from an Illumina HiSeq 2500. TCR libraries were prepared with molecular barcoding, using unique molecular identifiers to normalize TCRbeta repertoire quantification. TCRdb passed the public sequencing reads through fastp at Q25 and MiXCR, retaining productive beta sequences. Rows are unified per CDR3 protein, each entry keeping the most common DNA and genes. Across this sample there are a few hundred thousand distinct CDR3 sequences, with approximately 30% seen only once. The ten largest account for under 45% of the sample.

The rearranged segments are TRBV29-1 and TRBJ1-2; matching of 6 bases hints at TRBD1 as the D gene. The TCR originated in a boy in the first two years of life with Wiskott-Aldrich syndrome, due to receive a stem cell transplant. The material sequenced was PBMCs, taken before TCRalphabeta/CD19-depleted stem cell transplant. The DNA reads as follows: TGCAGCGTCGGTCAAACAGGGATTGGCTACACCTTC. Translated, it gives CSVGQTGIGYTF.